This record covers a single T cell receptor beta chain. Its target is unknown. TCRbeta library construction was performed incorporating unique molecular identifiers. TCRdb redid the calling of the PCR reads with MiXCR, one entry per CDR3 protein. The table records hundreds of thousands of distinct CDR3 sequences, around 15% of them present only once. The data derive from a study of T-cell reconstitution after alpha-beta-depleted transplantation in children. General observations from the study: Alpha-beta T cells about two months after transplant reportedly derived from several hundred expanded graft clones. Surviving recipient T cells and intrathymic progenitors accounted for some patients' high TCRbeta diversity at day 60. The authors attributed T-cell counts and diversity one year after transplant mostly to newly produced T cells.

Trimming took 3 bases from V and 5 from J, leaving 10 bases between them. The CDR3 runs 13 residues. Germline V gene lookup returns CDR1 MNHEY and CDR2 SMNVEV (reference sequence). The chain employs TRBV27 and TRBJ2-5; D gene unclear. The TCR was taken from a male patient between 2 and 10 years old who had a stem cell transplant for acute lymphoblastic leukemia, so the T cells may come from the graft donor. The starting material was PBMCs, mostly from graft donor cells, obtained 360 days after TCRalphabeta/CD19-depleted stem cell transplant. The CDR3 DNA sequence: TGTGCCAGCAGTTTTTCCGCGTGGGAGACCCAGTACTTC. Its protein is CASSFSAWETQYF.